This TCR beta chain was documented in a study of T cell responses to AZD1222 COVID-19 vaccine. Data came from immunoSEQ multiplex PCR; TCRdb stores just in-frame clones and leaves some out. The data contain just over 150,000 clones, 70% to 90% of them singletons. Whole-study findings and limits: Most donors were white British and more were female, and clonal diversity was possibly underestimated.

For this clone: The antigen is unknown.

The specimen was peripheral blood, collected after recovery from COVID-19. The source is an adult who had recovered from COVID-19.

CDR3 in amino acids: CASSLKGGSPLHF. CDR3 sequence (DNA): TGTGCCAGCAGCCTGAAGGGGGGCTCACCCCTCCACTTT. V gene TRBV6-5 combines with J gene TRBJ1-6; tentative D call: TRBD1 (6 bases). V lost 6 bases, J lost 10 bases, and 13 bases lay in between. The CDR3 is 13 amino acids. Germline V gene data show CDR1 as MNHEY and CDR2 as SVGAGI.